Below are 4 T cell receptor beta chains sequenced from a single sample in a study of OX40 agonist ivuxolimab in advanced cancers. Some clones are missing from TCRdb's copy, which holds only in-frame ones; the method was immunoSEQ multiplex PCR. Of around 66,000 clones in the sample, approximately 89% are singletons; the top ten hold roughly a sixth. Material: CD4+ or CD8+ T cells sorted from blood, obtained in a trial of the OX40 agonist ivuxolimab. These receptors came from an adult with an advanced solid tumor such as melanoma, head and neck, liver or kidney cancer.

The rearrangement uses TRBV27 and TRBJ2-1; 7 bases line up with TRBD1. CDR1 and CDR2 from the germline V gene are MNHEY and SMNVEV (reference sequence). The J segment lost 1 base and the V segment lost 5 bases, leaving 2 bases of the junction unmatched. This CDR3 region has 14 residues. CDR3: CASSTGQSYNEQFF. CDR3 DNA: TGTGCCAGCAGTACGGGACAGTCCTACAATGAGCAGTTCTTC.

V is TRBV5-1 and J is TRBJ1-1, with TRBD1 matching over 9 bases. The CDR3 extends over 15 amino acids. Looked up from germline, CDR1 is SGHRS and CDR2 is YFSETQ. Germline trimming cut 0 bases from V and 1 base from J; bases unmatched to any gene: 1. CDR3 coding DNA: TGCGCCAGCAGCTTGGTGGGACAGGGGAACACTGAAGCTTTCTTT. Translated: CASSLVGQGNTEAFF.

The rearrangement joins TRBV6-5 to TRBJ2-1, with 11 bases aligning to TRBD2. Trimming cost V 6 bases and J 3 bases; bases outside gene matches: 4. The CDR3 runs 15 residues. Looked up from germline, CDR1 is MNHEY and CDR2 is SVGAGI. This CDR3 is CASRIAGGGYNEQFF. DNA for the CDR3: TGTGCCAGCAGGATAGCGGGGGGGGGCTACAATGAGCAGTTCTTC.

The J gene is TRBJ1-1, the V gene TRBV19; TRBD1 aligns across 11 bases. After removal of 3 bases from V and 6 bases from J, the junction contained 6 bases not matched to a gene. The CDR3 covers 15 residues. Germline V gene lookup returns CDR1 LNHDA and CDR2 SQIVND (reference sequence). For the CDR3, the DNA is TGTGCCAGTAGTATCAAAGGACAGGGGGCGTCTGAAGCTTTCTTT. The encoded protein is CASSIKGQGASEAFF.